This TCR beta chain was sequenced in a study of blood T cell repertoires in COVID-19. Across the whole study: From T cells, B-cell-depleted T cells, or PBMCs came the material, which was cDNA or gDNA.

CDR1 is SQVTM and CDR2 is ANQGSEA in the germline V gene. J lost 1 base, V lost 6 bases, and 5 bases had no gene match. This CDR3 region has 14 residues. Membership in each cohort depended on participant-reported clinical history. Under the authors' procedure: Using reference gene primer amplification, nucleated cell counts were estimated. The repertoire was sequenced with immunoSEQ multiplex PCR; TCRdb's copy has only in-frame clones and lacks some. V, J and clone size are taken as reported in that table, and D and trimming were inferred from the DNA itself. The sample has around 190,000 clones, around 80% seen once.

The sample was PBMCs or T cells enriched from blood (not recorded which). The sequence was obtained from a woman aged 50 to 60 with acute COVID-19. This chain uses TRBV29-1 with TRBJ1-5; TRBD1 aligns across 8 bases. The CDR3 spells CSVAGGQSNQPQHF. CDR3 nucleotide sequence: TGCAGCGTGGCAGGGGGCCAAAGCAATCAGCCCCAGCATTTT.